Shown below are 28 T cell receptor beta chains from a single sample sequenced in a study of CD8 T cells in Susac syndrome. About 0.45 to 1 ug RNA was reverse transcribed with random hexamers. Using its own MiXCR run on the immunoSEQ multiplex PCR reads, TCRdb lists one record per CDR3 protein. The sample has around 150,000 distinct CDR3 sequences; just under 95% are singletons. Sequenced input: CD4+ T cells from PBMCs. The receptors originated from a human donor in good health.

The genes are TRBV3-1 and TRBJ1-5; TRBD1 aligns across 7 bases. Trimming took 4 bases from V and 7 from J; bases not matched to a gene: 7. Per germline, CDR1 LGHDT and CDR2 YNNKEL (reference sequence). This CDR3 region has 14 residues. CDR3 residues: CASSPRQGGQPQHF. In DNA, the CDR3 is TGTGCCAGCAGCCCCCGACAGGGTGGACAGCCCCAGCATTTT.

This rearrangement joins TRBV9 to TRBJ1-2; no clear D gene. V was pared by 0 bases and J by 3 bases, with 12 bases between. The CDR3 is made up of 15 amino acids. In germline, CDR1 is SGDLS, CDR2 YYNGEE. CDR3 in DNA: TGTGCCAGCAGCGTAGGTCCGGAGTCGTACTATGGCTACACCTTC. It is translated as CASSVGPESYYGYTF.

This chain uses TRBV20-1 with TRBJ2-7, with 10 bases fitting TRBD2. The CDR3 is 15 residues long. Germline CDR1 DFQATT, CDR2 SNEGSKA (reference sequence). Trimming at V came to 5 bases and at J to 1 base, leaving 8 bases not matched to a gene. CDR3 coding DNA: TGCAGTGCTGAAATTAGCGGGGGGCCATCCTACGAGCAGTACTTC. It is translated as CSAEISGGPSYEQYF.

The chain has TRBV29-1 and TRBJ2-1; TRBD2 matches at 7 bases. Germline V CDR1 and CDR2: SQVTM, ANQGSEA. This CDR3 is 16 amino acids long. Trimming took 3 bases from V and 0 from J; bases not matched to a gene: 8. The CDR3 is CSVDFRSGFSYNEQFF. The CDR3 DNA is TGCAGCGTTGACTTCCGTAGCGGGTTCTCCTACAATGAGCAGTTCTTC.

The chain uses TRBV7-9 and TRBJ1-4; 7 bases are shared with TRBD1. After removal of 5 bases from V and 8 bases from J, the junction contained 11 bases not matched to a gene. Germline V CDR1 and CDR2: SEHNR, FQNEAQ (reference sequence). The CDR3 covers 15 residues. The CDR3 loop reads CASSPATGQEEKLFF. CDR3 coding DNA: TGTGCCAGCAGCCCAGCGACAGGGCAGGAGGAAAAACTGTTTTTT.

This sequence joins TRBV29-1 and TRBJ1-5; 7 bases fit TRBD1. Per germline, CDR1 SQVTM and CDR2 ANQGSEA. This CDR3 has 14 amino acids. The trim removed 6 bases at V and 2 bases at J, leaving 7 bases unmatched. CDR3 coding DNA: TGCAGCGTGCAACAGGGGAATGGCAATCAGCCCCAGCATTTT. Its translation: CSVQQGNGNQPQHF.

V usage is TRBV19 and J usage is TRBJ1-6; D gene uncertain. This CDR3 has 13 residues. The germline gives CDR1 LNHDA, CDR2 SQIVND (reference sequence). V was shortened by 7 bases and J by 6 bases, with 10 bases between the two germline ends. CDR3 protein: CASKDVGNSPLHF. CDR3 bases: TGTGCCAGTAAGGACGTCGGTAATTCACCCCTCCACTTT. The full variable domain, in which reference TRBV19 and TRBJ1-6 provide the parts outside the CDR3, is DGGITQSPKYLFRKEGQNVTLSCEQNLNHDAMYWYRQDPGQGLRLIYYSQIVNDFQKGDIAEGYSVSREKKESFPLTVTSAQKNPTAFYLCASKDVGNSPLHFGNGTRLTVT.

The rearrangement links TRBV25-1 to TRBJ1-2; maybe TRBD1 (6 bases). This CDR3 has 14 residues. V lost 3 bases, J lost 4 bases, and 12 bases lay in between. CDR1 and CDR2 from the germline V gene are MGHDK and SYGVNS. CDR3 loop: CASSDPRTVYGYTF. CDR3 nucleotides: TGTGCCAGCAGTGACCCCCGGACAGTCTATGGCTACACCTTC.

The chain uses TRBV7-2 and TRBJ2-7, with TRBD2 matching over 10 bases. With 5 bases clipped from V and 6 bases from J, the junction kept 7 bases outside the gene matches. The length of the CDR3 is 14 residues. The germline V gene encodes CDR1 SGHTA and CDR2 FQGNSA. The CDR3 DNA reads TGTGCCAGCAGCCCAGGGGAGCGGGGGGGCGAGCAGTACTTC. It specifies CASSPGERGGEQYF.

The J gene is TRBJ1-6, the V gene TRBV3-1, with D uncertain. CDR3 length: 13 amino acids. Germline V CDR1 and CDR2: LGHDT, YNNKEL (reference sequence). V was clipped by 0 bases and J by 10 bases, with 7 bases between them. The CDR3: CASSQDTGSPLHF. The CDR3 DNA reads as TGTGCCAGCAGCCAAGATACCGGGTCACCCCTCCACTTT.

V usage is TRBV7-3 and J usage is TRBJ1-1; no definite D call. Germline V gene lookup returns CDR1 SGHTA and CDR2 FQGTGA. This CDR3 is built from 17 residues. Trimming removed 1 base at V and 0 bases at J, with 15 bases between. The CDR3 reads CASSLRVGRLLNTEAFF. The CDR3 coding sequence is TGTGCCAGCAGCTTAAGGGTTGGGCGGCTCCTGAACACTGAAGCTTTCTTT.

A note on this clonotype: A junction boundary mismatches the germline segment, possibly from a read error. The chain has TRBV28 and TRBJ2-7; no clear D gene. The CDR3 is made up of 11 amino acids. The germline V gene has CDR1 MDHEN and CDR2 SYDVKM. The chain's CDR3 is CASSLGLVPDF. As DNA, the CDR3 is TGTGCCAGCAGTTTGGGTCTGGTTCCGGACTTC.

V gene TRBV20-1 combines with J gene TRBJ1-2; D might be TRBD1 (5 bases). Germline CDR1 DFQATT, CDR2 SNEGSKA (reference sequence). V shed 5 bases and J shed 6 bases, with 16 bases lying between them. This CDR3 comprises 13 residues. The CDR3 here is CSAPFEQVDGYTF. CDR3 nucleotide sequence: TGCAGTGCTCCGTTTGAACAGGTCGATGGCTACACCTTC.

The CDR3 DNA is TGTGCCACCAGTGTCGCAGATACGCAGTATTTT. This sequence encodes CATSVADTQYF. V and J are TRBV24-1 and TRBJ2-3, with D hard to call. Looked up from germline, CDR1 is KGHDR and CDR2 is SFDVKD. This CDR3 is built from 11 residues. V lost 5 bases, J lost 4 bases, and 3 bases lay in between.

The CDR3 is CASSARGLEETQYF. CDR3 sequence (DNA): TGTGCCAGCAGCGCTAGGGGGTTAGAAGAGACCCAGTACTTC. The chain has TRBV5-6 and TRBJ2-5; a weak D match, TRBD1 (6 bases). The CDR3 length is 14 residues. CDR1 is SGHDT, CDR2 YYEEEE, per germline. Trimming shortened V by 4 bases and J by 3 bases, and 13 bases separated the two germline ends.

The chain couples TRBV12-3 or TRBV12-4 to TRBJ1-5; TRBD1 matches at 12 bases. This CDR3 has 15 amino acids. With V trimmed by 6 bases and J by 4 bases, 4 bases remained unmatched. CDR3 in DNA: TGTGCCAGCAGACGGGACAGGGGGCTGAATCAGCCCCAGCATTTT. Protein: CASRRDRGLNQPQHF.

The V call is TRBV29-1, the J call TRBJ1-1, with 8 bases fitting TRBD1. V lost 6 bases, J lost 5 bases, and 8 bases stayed unmatched. Germline V gene lookup returns CDR1 SQVTM and CDR2 ANQGSEA. This CDR3 is 13 amino acids long. As DNA, the CDR3 is TGCAGCGTGCGCCGGGACAGGTCGACTGAAGCTTTCTTT. Translating it yields CSVRRDRSTEAFF. Full variable domain (rest looked up from reference TRBV29-1 and TRBJ1-1): SAVISQKPSRDICQRGTSLTIQCQVDSQVTMMFWYRQQPGQSLTLIATANQGSEATYESGFVIDKFPISRPNLTFSTLTVSNMSPEDSSIYLCSVRRDRSTEAFFGQGTRLTVV.

V is TRBV7-2 and J is TRBJ1-2; 9 nucleotides line up with TRBD1. This CDR3 is built from 13 residues. V was clipped by 5 bases and J by 6 bases; unmatched bases: 4. The germline gives CDR1 SGHTA, CDR2 FQGNSA. The CDR3 region is CASSITGGNGYTF. CDR3 DNA sequence: TGTGCCAGCAGCATTACAGGGGGCAATGGCTACACCTTC.

This chain uses TRBV2 with TRBJ1-2; D unresolved. The ends were cut back, 7 bases at V and 5 bases at J, with 14 bases in the middle. Germline V gives CDR1 SNHLY, CDR2 FYNNEI. The CDR3 consists of 13 residues. DNA of the CDR3: TGTGCCAGCAAGGTTGAGGGAGGTTATGGCTACACCTTC. It translates to CASKVEGGYGYTF.

This clonotype was recorded only once. This chain joins TRBV20-1 and TRBJ2-5, with D perhaps matching TRBD1 or TRBD2 (6 bases each). CDR1 is DFQATT, CDR2 SNEGSKA, per germline (reference sequence). CDR3 size: 15 residues. Trimming removed 1 base at V and 4 bases at J, with 16 bases between. The CDR3: CSARVDGGGRETQYF. CDR3 nucleotides: TGCAGTGCTAGAGTGGACGGAGGGGGGAGAGAGACCCAGTACTTC.

This sequence joins TRBV29-1 and TRBJ1-2; TRBD1 matches at 8 bases. From germline, CDR1 is SQVTM and CDR2 ANQGSEA. The CDR3 runs 13 residues. V lost 6 bases to trimming and J lost 2 bases; unmatched junction nucleotides: 5. For the CDR3, the DNA is TGCAGCGTGGGGGACAGGCCGAACTATGGCTACACCTTC. Translation gives CSVGDRPNYGYTF.

This sequence joins TRBV20-1 and TRBJ2-3, with 8 bases identical to TRBD1. Germline V gene sequence: CDR1 DFQATT, CDR2 SNEGSKA (reference sequence). The V gene end was trimmed by 7 bases and the J gene end by 0 bases; junction bases not matched to a gene: 6. There are 14 residues in the CDR3. CDR3 loop: CSVSDRASTDTQYF. CDR3 DNA sequence: TGCAGTGTCTCGGACAGGGCTAGCACAGATACGCAGTATTTT.

This rearrangement joins TRBV3-1 to TRBJ1-1; D is unclear. The CDR3 has 16 amino acids. V lost 0 bases and J 0 bases, leaving 11 bases between the germline ends. The germline CDR1 and CDR2 sequences are LGHDT and YNNKEL (reference sequence). The CDR3 here is CASSQDRRYMNTEAFF. CDR3 nucleotide sequence: TGTGCCAGCAGCCAAGATCGACGTTACATGAACACTGAAGCTTTCTTT.

The sample holds a few counts of this clonotype. The chain combines TRBV19 with TRBJ2-1, with D perhaps matching TRBD1 or TRBD2 (5 bases each). This CDR3 is built from 15 residues. With 3 bases removed from V and 0 bases from J, the gap between germline ends came to 9 bases. CDR1 and CDR2 (germline): LNHDA, SQIVND (reference sequence). The CDR3 sequence: CASSIEGSSYNEQFF. CDR3 coding DNA: TGTGCCAGTAGTATCGAGGGGAGCTCCTACAATGAGCAGTTCTTC. The variable domain in full, completed from reference TRBV19 and TRBJ2-1, reads DGGITQSPKYLFRKEGQNVTLSCEQNLNHDAMYWYRQDPGQGLRLIYYSQIVNDFQKGDIAEGYSVSREKKESFPLTVTSAQKNPTAFYLCASSIEGSSYNEQFFGPGTRLTVL.

The gene calls are TRBV12-3 or TRBV12-4 and TRBJ2-7; D call uncertain. The V and J ends lost 3 bases and 5 bases respectively, with 8 bases between them. The CDR3 totals 12 residues. The CDR3 DNA reads TGTGCCAGCAGTTTTTCAGGAGACGAGCAGTACTTC. The encoded protein is CASSFSGDEQYF.

The chain employs TRBV29-1 and TRBJ2-1, with 9 bases matching TRBD2. The length of the CDR3 is 15 residues. J gave up 5 bases and V 5 bases, and 10 bases lay outside the gene matches. CDR1 and CDR2 (germline): SQVTM, ANQGSEA. Written as DNA, the CDR3 is TGCAGCGTTTCGTCAGCGGGGGGAGCTAACAATGAGCAGTTCTTC. Its protein product is CSVSSAGGANNEQFF.

The V call is TRBV5-4, the J call TRBJ2-2; D unclear. The CDR3 loop spans 13 amino acids. Trimming stripped 5 bases from V and 5 bases from J, with 10 bases between. Looked up from germline, CDR1 is SGHNT and CDR2 is YYREEE (reference sequence). CDR3 protein: CASSLSGTGELFF. In nucleotides, the CDR3 is TGTGCCAGCAGTTTATCCGGGACCGGGGAGCTGTTTTTT.

The J gene is TRBJ1-5, the V gene TRBV7-2; D gene uncertain. The germline V gene has CDR1 SGHTA and CDR2 FQGNSA. The CDR3 runs 15 residues. The germline V and J ends were trimmed by 4 bases and 0 bases, with 10 bases remaining between them. The CDR3 sequence: CASSSTNDSNQPQHF. In nucleotides, the CDR3 is TGTGCCAGCAGCTCGACAAATGATAGCAATCAGCCCCAGCATTTT.